The 10 T cell receptor beta chains presented below share a single source sample, sequenced in a study of CD8+ T cells in alopecia areata. Sequencing used cDNA as its template, made by extracting RNA and reverse transcribing it. Here immunoSEQ multiplex PCR was the method, and the copy in TCRdb shows in-frame clones only, minus some. The sample has about 150,000 clones, approximately 65% seen once. Sequenced sample: CD8+ T cells sorted from blood. The receptors were sampled from a human donor in good health.

This clone appeared a few times. The chain joins TRBV30 to TRBJ2-1, with D unresolved. This CDR3 is built from 12 residues. Germline V CDR1 and CDR2: GTSNPN, SVGIG (reference sequence). V lost 0 bases, J lost 8 bases, and 8 bases lay in between. This chain's CDR3 is CAWSVTPYEQFF. Here the CDR3 DNA reads TGTGCCTGGAGTGTAACGCCTTATGAGCAGTTCTTC.

The gene calls are TRBV30 and TRBJ2-2; TRBD2 matches 10 bases. The CDR3 loop spans 15 amino acids. CDR1 is GTSNPN, CDR2 SVGIG, per germline (reference sequence). V trimming: 1 base; J trimming: 5 bases; junction bases outside the gene matches: 4. Here the CDR3 DNA reads TGTGCCTGGAGTGAAGCTAGCGGGAGAACCGGGGAGCTGTTTTTT. Encoded protein: CAWSEASGRTGELFF.

V usage is TRBV27 and J usage is TRBJ1-5, with D hard to call. The ends were cut back, 4 bases at V and 4 bases at J, with 8 bases in the middle. Germline CDR1 is MNHEY and CDR2 is SMNVEV (reference sequence). This CDR3 is built from 13 residues. The CDR3 DNA reads as TGTGCCAGCAGTTCCAATATGAATCAGCCCCAGCATTTT. This codes for CASSSNMNQPQHF.

The rearrangement links TRBV13 to TRBJ2-2; D not certain. V was clipped by 1 base and J by 9 bases, with 9 bases between them. The germline CDR1 and CDR2 sequences are PRHDT and FYEKMQ (reference sequence). This CDR3 contains 13 residues. CDR3 nucleotide sequence: TGTGCCAGCAGCTTAGCAAATGCTAGGGAGCTGTTTTTT. Translation gives CASSLANARELFF.

V gene TRBV19 combines with J gene TRBJ2-2; tentatively, D is TRBD1 or TRBD2 (6 bases each). V was clipped by 6 bases and J by 3 bases, with 20 bases between them. Germline CDR1 and CDR2: LNHDA and SQIVND (reference sequence). CDR3 length: 17 residues. In DNA form, the CDR3 reads TGTGCCAGTAGCCAAGTGGGGGGCGTGGGATACACCGGGGAGCTGTTTTTT. Amino acids: CASSQVGGVGYTGELFF.

J is TRBJ1-1 and V is TRBV5-1, with 10 bases lining up with TRBD1. The trim removed 4 bases at V and 1 base at J, leaving 4 bases unmatched. The germline gives CDR1 SGHRS, CDR2 YFSETQ. The CDR3 sequence is 15 residues long. The CDR3 bases are TGCGCCAGCAGCGGGCGACAGGGGGCGAACACTGAAGCTTTCTTT. Protein product: CASSGRQGANTEAFF.

This clone came up a few times. V gene TRBV27 combines with J gene TRBJ2-2; no definite D call. The length of the CDR3 is 14 residues. V was clipped by 5 bases and J by 2 bases, with 9 bases between them. CDR1 is MNHEY and CDR2 is SMNVEV in the germline V gene (reference sequence). The CDR3 DNA is TGTGCCAGCAGTATCCCAGACAACACCGGGGAGCTGTTTTTT. Its translation is CASSIPDNTGELFF.

V usage is TRBV29-1 and J usage is TRBJ2-1; D possibly corresponds to TRBD2 (6 bases). Trimming removed 5 bases at V and 2 bases at J, with 13 bases between. This CDR3 is 14 amino acids long. Per germline, CDR1 SQVTM and CDR2 ANQGSEA. The CDR3 bases are TGCAGCGTTTACGGGAGAAGAACCTACAATGAGCAGTTCTTC. As protein: CSVYGRRTYNEQFF.

This clone occurred a few times. The CDR3 DNA is TGTGCCAGCAGTTACTCGATAAGTGAGGAGCAAGAGACCCAGTACTTC. It translates to CASSYSISEEQETQYF. This chain joins TRBV6-6 and TRBJ2-5, with D unclear. CDR3 length equals 16 residues. CDR1 and CDR2 (germline): MNHNY, SVGAGI (reference sequence). V was pared by 0 bases and J by 2 bases, with 13 bases between.

This clone was detected a few times. In DNA form, the CDR3 reads TGTGCCAGCAGCCTCCGGCATGAGCAGTTCTTC. Translation gives CASSLRHEQFF. This chain joins TRBV13 and TRBJ2-1, with D unclear. This CDR3 is 11 amino acids long. The V end was cut by 5 bases, the J end by 8 bases, with 7 bases between. CDR1 is PRHDT, CDR2 FYEKMQ, per germline (reference sequence).